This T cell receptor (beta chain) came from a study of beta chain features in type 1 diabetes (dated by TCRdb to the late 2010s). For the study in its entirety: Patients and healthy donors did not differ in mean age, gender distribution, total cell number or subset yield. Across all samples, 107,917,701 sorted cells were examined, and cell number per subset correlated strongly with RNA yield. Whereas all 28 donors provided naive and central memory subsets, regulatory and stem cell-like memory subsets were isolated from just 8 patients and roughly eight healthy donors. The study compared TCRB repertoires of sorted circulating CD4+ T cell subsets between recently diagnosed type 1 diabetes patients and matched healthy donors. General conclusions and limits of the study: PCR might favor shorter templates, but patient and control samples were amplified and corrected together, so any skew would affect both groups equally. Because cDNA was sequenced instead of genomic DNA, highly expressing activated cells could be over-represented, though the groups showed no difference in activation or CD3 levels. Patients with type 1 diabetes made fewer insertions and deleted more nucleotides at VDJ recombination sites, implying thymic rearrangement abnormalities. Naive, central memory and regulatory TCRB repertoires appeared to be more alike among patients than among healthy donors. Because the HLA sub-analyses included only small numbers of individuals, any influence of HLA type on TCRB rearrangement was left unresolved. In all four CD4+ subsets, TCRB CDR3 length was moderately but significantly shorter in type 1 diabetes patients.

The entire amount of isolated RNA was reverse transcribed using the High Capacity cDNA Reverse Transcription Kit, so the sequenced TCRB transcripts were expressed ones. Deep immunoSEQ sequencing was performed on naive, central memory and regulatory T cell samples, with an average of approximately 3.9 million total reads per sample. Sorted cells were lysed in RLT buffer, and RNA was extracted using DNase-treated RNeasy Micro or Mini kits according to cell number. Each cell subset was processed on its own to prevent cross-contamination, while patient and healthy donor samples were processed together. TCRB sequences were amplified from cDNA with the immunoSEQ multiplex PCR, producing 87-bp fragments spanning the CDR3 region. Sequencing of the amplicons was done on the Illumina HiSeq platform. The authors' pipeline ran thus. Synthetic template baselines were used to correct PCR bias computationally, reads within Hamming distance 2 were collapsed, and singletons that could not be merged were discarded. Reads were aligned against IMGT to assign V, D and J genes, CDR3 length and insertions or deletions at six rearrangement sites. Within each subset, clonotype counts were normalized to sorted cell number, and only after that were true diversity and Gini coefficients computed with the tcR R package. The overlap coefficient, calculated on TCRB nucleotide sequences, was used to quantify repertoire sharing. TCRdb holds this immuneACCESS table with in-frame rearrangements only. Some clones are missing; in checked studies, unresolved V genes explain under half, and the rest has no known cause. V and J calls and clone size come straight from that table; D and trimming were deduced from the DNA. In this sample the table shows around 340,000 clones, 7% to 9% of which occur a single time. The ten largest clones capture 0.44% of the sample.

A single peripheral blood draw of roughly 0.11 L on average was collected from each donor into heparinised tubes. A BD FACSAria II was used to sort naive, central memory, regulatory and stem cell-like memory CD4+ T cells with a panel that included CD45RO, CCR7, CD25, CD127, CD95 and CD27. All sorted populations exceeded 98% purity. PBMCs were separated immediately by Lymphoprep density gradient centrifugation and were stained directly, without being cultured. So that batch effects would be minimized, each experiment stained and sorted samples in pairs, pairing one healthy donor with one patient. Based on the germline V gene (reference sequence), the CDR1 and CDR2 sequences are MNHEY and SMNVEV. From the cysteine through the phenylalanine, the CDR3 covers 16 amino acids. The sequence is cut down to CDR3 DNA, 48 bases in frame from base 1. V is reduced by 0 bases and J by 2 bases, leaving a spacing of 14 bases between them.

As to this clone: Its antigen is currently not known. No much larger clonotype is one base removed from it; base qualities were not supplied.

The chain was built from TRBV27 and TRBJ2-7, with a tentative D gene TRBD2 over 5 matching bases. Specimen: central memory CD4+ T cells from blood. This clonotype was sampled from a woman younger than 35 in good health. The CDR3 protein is CASSLSLAGEPYEQYF. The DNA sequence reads TGTGCCAGCAGTTTATCACTCGCCGGGGAACCCTACGAGCAGTACTTC.